The rows below give T cell receptor beta chains drawn from one sample of a study of cytomegalovirus exposure and HLA in healthy donors. This table comes from immunoSEQ multiplex PCR, and its TCRdb copy is limited to in-frame clones, with some not included. This repertoire shows fewer than 150,000 clones, about four fifths found once; its top ten account for 2.2%. The sequencing sample was made of PBMCs. The receptors originated from a man aged 25-40 years in good health and CMV-seronegative. Both conserved end residues are part of each CDR3. D genes are given only for firm matches. Clone size, where shown, is once, few, many, or a class for clones that have expanded.

>TRBV28|TRBJ2-7|-|-
CASTPGKNYEQYF
TGTGCCAGTACTCCCGGGAAGAACTACGAGCAGTACTTC
>TRBV9|TRBJ1-2|TRBD1|-
CASSAELPRQGRGYTF
TGTGCCAGCAGCGCCGAGCTCCCTCGACAGGGTCGGGGCTACACCTTC
>TRBV7-2|TRBJ1-5|-|-
CASSLGVNQPQHF
TGTGCCAGCAGCTTAGGAGTCAATCAGCCCCAGCATTTT
>TRBV2|TRBJ2-5|-|-
CASSPGEWGETQYF
TGTGCCAGCAGTCCCGGGGAATGGGGAGAGACCCAGTACTTC
>TRBV27|TRBJ2-7|TRBD1|-
CASSGTGGYEQYF
TGTGCCAGCAGTGGGACAGGGGGATACGAGCAGTACTTC
>TRBV5-1|TRBJ2-5|-|-
CASSLGGVRETQYF
TGCGCCAGCAGCTTGGGGGGGGTAAGAGAGACCCAGTACTTC
>TRBV2|TRBJ1-4|TRBD1|many
CASRSGTDNEKLFF
TGTGCCAGCAGATCCGGGACAGACAATGAAAAACTGTTTTTT
>TRBV29-1|TRBJ1-1|-|-
CSVARGMNTEAFF
TGCAGCGTTGCGAGGGGGATGAACACTGAAGCTTTCTTT
>TRBV29-1|TRBJ1-1|-|few
CSVEVGAQAFF
TGCAGCGTTGAAGTAGGGGCGCAAGCTTTCTTT
>TRBV28|TRBJ2-2|TRBD2|-
CASSPRLAGAFGELFF
TGTGCCAGCAGTCCAAGACTAGCGGGAGCTTTTGGGGAGCTGTTTTTT
>TRBV6-6|TRBJ1-1|-|-
CASRYRNTEAFF
TGTGCCAGCAGATATAGGAACACTGAAGCTTTCTTT
>TRBV28|TRBJ1-1|-|-
CASSFGYTEAFF
TGTGCCAGCAGTTTTGGCTACACTGAAGCTTTCTTT
>TRBV27|TRBJ1-1|-|-
CASSLTGTPNTEAFF
TGTGCCAGCAGTTTAACCGGGACACCGAACACTGAAGCTTTCTTT
>TRBV30|TRBJ2-7|TRBD1|-
CAWTGQIYEQYF
TGTGCCTGGACGGGACAGATCTACGAGCAGTACTTC
>TRBV5-6|TRBJ1-1|-|few
CASSLVPGGPRFF
TGTGCCAGCAGCTTGGTTCCGGGTGGTCCGAGATTCTTT
>TRBV7-9|TRBJ1-2|TRBD1|-
CAIETGDNYGYTF
TGTGCCATCGAGACAGGGGATAACTATGGCTACACCTTC
>TRBV18|TRBJ1-1|TRBD1|few
CASSPWDRGGEAFF
TGTGCCAGCTCACCGTGGGACAGGGGGGGGGAAGCTTTCTTT
>TRBV5-4|TRBJ2-3|-|-
CASSLPGQGMDTQYF
TGTGCCAGCAGCTTACCGGGACAAGGGATGGATACGCAGTATTTT
>TRBV5-6|TRBJ2-3|-|-
CASSLVLGQGTDTQYF
TGTGCCAGCAGCTTGGTACTAGGCCAGGGCACAGATACGCAGTATTTT
>TRBV6-5|TRBJ1-1|TRBD1|-
CASSFGTDEAFF
TGTGCCAGCAGTTTCGGGACAGATGAAGCTTTCTTT
>TRBV25-1|TRBJ1-4|-|-
CASSESTVDEKLFF
TGTGCCAGCAGTGAATCGACAGTCGATGAAAAACTGTTTTTT
>TRBV30|TRBJ1-1|-|-
CACGATSEAFF
TGTGCCTGTGGTGCCACCAGTGAAGCTTTCTTT
>TRBV11-2|TRBJ1-1|-|-
CASSLALTRGGGDTEAFF
TGTGCCAGCAGCTTAGCCCTAACACGAGGGGGGGGCGACACTGAAGCTTTCTTT
>TRBV11-2|TRBJ1-4|TRBD1|-
CASSLSSGRGNEKLFF
TGTGCCAGCAGCTTGAGTTCCGGCAGGGGGAATGAAAAACTGTTTTTT
>TRBV29-1|TRBJ2-7|TRBD1|-
CSVVPGGYEQYF
TGCAGCGTGGTGCCAGGGGGCTACGAGCAGTACTTC
>TRBV27|TRBJ2-7|TRBD1|-
CASSWRDRGYEQYF
TGTGCCAGCAGTTGGCGGGACAGGGGCTACGAGCAGTACTTC
>TRBV6-1|TRBJ1-6|-|-
CASSEARTARSPLHF
TGTGCCAGCAGTGAAGCGCGGACAGCCAGATCACCCCTCCACTTT
>TRBV28|TRBJ2-2|-|few
CASRVTGKNTGELFF
TGTGCCAGCAGGGTGACGGGAAAGAACACCGGGGAGCTGTTTTTT
>TRBV11-3|TRBJ2-1|TRBD2|-
CASSLVLAGDPGEQFF
TGTGCCAGCAGCTTAGTTCTAGCGGGAGACCCAGGAGAGCAGTTCTTC
>TRBV18|TRBJ1-3|-|-
CASSPPSAARRSGNTIYF
TGTGCCAGCTCACCACCTAGCGCAGCGCGGCGATCTGGAAACACCATATATTTT
>TRBV27|TRBJ2-1|-|-
CASTSYGSAYNEQFF
TGTGCCAGCACCTCTTATGGGAGTGCCTACAATGAGCAGTTCTTC
>TRBV27|TRBJ1-1|-|-
CASSLSIQGMVNTEAFF
TGTGCCAGCAGTTTATCGATCCAGGGGATGGTGAACACTGAAGCTTTCTTT
>TRBV6-4|TRBJ1-6|-|-
CASSRTLPKDYNSPLHF
TGTGCCAGCAGTAGGACACTCCCCAAGGACTATAATTCACCCCTCCACTTT
>TRBV28|TRBJ2-1|TRBD1|-
CASSPIYRGDQGWNEQFF
TGTGCCAGCAGTCCGATTTACAGGGGCGACCAGGGATGGAATGAGCAGTTCTTC
>TRBV15|TRBJ2-1|-|-
CATSRRLPWGFYNEQFF
TGTGCCACCAGCAGAAGACTGCCATGGGGCTTCTACAATGAGCAGTTCTTC
>TRBV18|TRBJ1-2|TRBD1|-
CASSPPNRGYYGYPF
TGTGCCAGCTCACCACCCAACAGGGGGTACTATGGCTACCCCTTC
>TRBV4-1|TRBJ2-1|TRBD2|-
CASSQSPQREWVNEQFF
TGCGCCAGCAGCCAATCCCCCCAGCGGGAGTGGGTTAATGAGCAGTTCTTC
>TRBV27|TRBJ1-5|-|-
CASSSQGRQPQHF
TGTGCCAGCAGTTCTCAGGGAAGACAGCCCCAGCATTTT
>TRBV28|TRBJ1-4|-|-
CASSDLGGPKAPATNEKLFF
TGTGCCAGCAGCGATTTAGGGGGACCTAAGGCTCCCGCAACTAATGAAAAACTGTTTTTT
>TRBV12-5|TRBJ1-1|-|-
CASGFGYGGSANTEAFF
TGTGCTAGTGGTTTTGGGTACGGTGGTAGCGCGAACACTGAAGCTTTCTTT
>TRBV25-1|TRBJ2-7|TRBD2|-
CASSEFSSGERYEQYF
TGTGCCAGCAGTGAATTTTCCAGCGGGGAGAGATACGAGCAGTACTTC
>TRBV19|TRBJ2-7|-|once
CASSFGYEQYF
TGTGCCAGTAGTTTCGGCTACGAGCAGTACTTC
>TRBV5-6|TRBJ1-5|-|once
CASSRNAGTFFSGQPQHF
TGTGCCAGCAGCAGAAACGCCGGGACATTCTTTTCGGGTCAGCCCCAGCATTTT
>TRBV10-3|TRBJ2-3|TRBD2|-
CAISDWAGGGTDTQYF
TGTGCCATCAGTGATTGGGCGGGAGGGGGGACAGATACGCAGTATTTT
>TRBV15|TRBJ1-5|-|-
CATSRDRVGTRNQPQHF
TGTGCCACCAGCAGAGATCGGGTAGGGACACGCAATCAGCCCCAGCATTTT
>TRBV27|TRBJ1-1|-|-
CASTYRQGRNTEAFF
TGTGCCAGCACCTACCGGCAGGGGCGAAACACTGAAGCTTTCTTT
>TRBV7-2|TRBJ2-7|TRBD2|-
CASSLGWAGGRYEQYF
TGTGCCAGCAGCTTAGGATGGGCGGGGGGGAGGTACGAGCAGTACTTC
>TRBV5-1|TRBJ1-6|-|-
CASSVTGRSPLHF
TGCGCCAGCAGCGTCACAGGGCGATCACCCCTCCACTTT
>TRBV7-9|TRBJ2-1|TRBD2|once
CASSPRGGAYNEQFF
TGTGCCAGCAGCCCCCGGGGGGGGGCCTACAATGAGCAGTTCTTC
>TRBV6-1|TRBJ1-4|TRBD1|-
CASSAYFRGQDEKLFF
TGTGCCAGCAGTGCTTATTTCAGGGGGCAAGATGAAAAACTGTTTTTT
>TRBV6-6|TRBJ2-1|TRBD2|-
CASSYGVAGEGNEQFF
TGTGCCAGCAGTTACGGTGTAGCGGGAGAGGGCAATGAGCAGTTCTTC
>TRBV2|TRBJ1-2|-|few
CASDPGNSRGYTF
TGTGCCAGCGATCCAGGGAATTCGAGGGGCTACACCTTC
>TRBV29-1|TRBJ2-1|TRBD2|-
CSVGLAVGNEQFF
TGCAGCGTTGGACTAGCGGTCGGGAATGAGCAGTTCTTC
>TRBV28|TRBJ2-7|-|-
CASRGPLTYEQYF
TGTGCCAGCAGGGGGCCTTTGACCTACGAGCAGTACTTC
>TRBV18|TRBJ1-2|TRBD1|-
CASSSSGGPHGYTF
TGTGCCAGCTCATCATCAGGGGGACCTCATGGCTACACCTTC
>TRBV6-1|TRBJ2-3|-|-
CASMRLGTDTQYF
TGTGCCAGTATGCGACTGGGCACAGATACGCAGTATTTT
>TRBV6-1|TRBJ2-2|-|-
CASSEFRGNTGELFF
TGTGCCAGCAGTGAGTTTAGGGGGAACACCGGGGAGCTGTTTTTT